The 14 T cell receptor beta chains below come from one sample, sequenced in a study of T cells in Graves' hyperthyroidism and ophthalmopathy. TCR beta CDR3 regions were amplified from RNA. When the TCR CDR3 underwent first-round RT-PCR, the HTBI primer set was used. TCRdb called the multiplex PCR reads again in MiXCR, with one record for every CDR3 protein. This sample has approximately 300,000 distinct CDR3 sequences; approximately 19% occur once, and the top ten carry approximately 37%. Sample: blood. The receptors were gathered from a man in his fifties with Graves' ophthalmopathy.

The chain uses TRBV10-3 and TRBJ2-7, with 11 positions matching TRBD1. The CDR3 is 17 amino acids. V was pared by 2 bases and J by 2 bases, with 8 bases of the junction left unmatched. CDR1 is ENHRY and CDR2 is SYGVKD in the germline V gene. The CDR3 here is CAISEQMGTGGTYEQYF. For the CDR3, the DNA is TGTGCCATCAGTGAGCAAATGGGGACAGGGGGTACCTACGAGCAGTACTTC.

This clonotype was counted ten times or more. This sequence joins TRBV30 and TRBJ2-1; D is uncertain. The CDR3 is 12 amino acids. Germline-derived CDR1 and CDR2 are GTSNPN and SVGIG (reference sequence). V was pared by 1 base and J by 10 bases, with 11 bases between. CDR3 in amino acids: CAWSETLREQFF. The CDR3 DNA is TGTGCCTGGAGTGAAACTCTTAGGGAGCAGTTCTTC. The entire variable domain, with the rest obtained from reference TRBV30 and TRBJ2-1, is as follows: SQTIHQWPATLVQPVGSPLSLECTVEGTSNPNLYWYRQAAGRGLQLLFYSVGIGQISSEVPQNLSASRPQDRQFILSSKKLLLSDSGFYLCAWSETLREQFFGPGTRLTVL.

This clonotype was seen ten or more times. This CDR3 is CASSGEGTSYEQYF. In DNA, the CDR3 is TGTGCCAGCAGCGGGGAGGGTACCTCCTACGAGCAGTACTTC. This sequence joins TRBV11-2 and TRBJ2-7; 7 nucleotides align to TRBD2. Germline CDR1 reads SGHAT; CDR2 reads FQNNGV. V shed 5 bases and J 0 bases; nucleotides not matched to a gene: 4. The CDR3 is 14 amino acids. The full variable domain, completed using reference TRBV11-2 and TRBJ2-7, is EAGVAQSPRYKIIEKRQSVAFWCNPISGHATLYWYQQILGQGPKLLIQFQNNGVVDDSQLPKDRFSAERLKGVDSTLKIQPAKLEDSAVYLCASSGEGTSYEQYFGPGTRLTVT.

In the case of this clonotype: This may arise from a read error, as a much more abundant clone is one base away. The CDR3 nucleotides are TGCGCCAGCAGCTTCGGTTTTTCTAGACTAGCGGGAGCAAATGAGCAGTACTTC. This encodes CASSFGFSRLAGANEQYF. The chain joins TRBV5-1 to TRBJ2-1; 12 positions agree with TRBD2. Judging by the DNA end, TRBJ2-7 fits better; the J call may be wrong. The CDR3 has 18 amino acids. CDR1 SGHRS and CDR2 YFSETQ come from the germline V gene.

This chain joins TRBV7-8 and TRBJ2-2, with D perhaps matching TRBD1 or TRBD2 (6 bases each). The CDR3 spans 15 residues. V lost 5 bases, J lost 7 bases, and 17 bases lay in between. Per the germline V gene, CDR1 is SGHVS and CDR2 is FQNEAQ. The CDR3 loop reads CASSGIWGAVGELFF. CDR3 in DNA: TGTGCCAGCAGCGGAATTTGGGGGGCAGTCGGGGAGCTGTTTTTT.

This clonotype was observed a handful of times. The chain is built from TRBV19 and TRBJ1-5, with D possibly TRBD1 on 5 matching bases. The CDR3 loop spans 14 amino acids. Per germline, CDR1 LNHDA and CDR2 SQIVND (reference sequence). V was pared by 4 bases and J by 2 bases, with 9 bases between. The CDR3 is CASSTGFGNQPQHF. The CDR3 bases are TGTGCCAGTAGTACAGGGTTCGGCAATCAGCCCCAGCATTTT.

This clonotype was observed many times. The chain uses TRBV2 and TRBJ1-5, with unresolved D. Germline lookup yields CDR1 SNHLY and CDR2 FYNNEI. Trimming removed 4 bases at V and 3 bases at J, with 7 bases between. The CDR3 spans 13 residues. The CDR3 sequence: CASSAQINQPQHF. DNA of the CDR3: TGTGCCAGCAGTGCGCAGATCAATCAGCCCCAGCATTTT.

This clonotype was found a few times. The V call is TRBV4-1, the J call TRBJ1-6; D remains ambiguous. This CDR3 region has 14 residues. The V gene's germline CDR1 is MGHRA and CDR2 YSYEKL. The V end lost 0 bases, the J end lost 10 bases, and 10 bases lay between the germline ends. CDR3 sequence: CASSQDFGESPLHF. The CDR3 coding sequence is TGCGCCAGCAGCCAAGATTTTGGGGAATCACCCCTCCACTTT.

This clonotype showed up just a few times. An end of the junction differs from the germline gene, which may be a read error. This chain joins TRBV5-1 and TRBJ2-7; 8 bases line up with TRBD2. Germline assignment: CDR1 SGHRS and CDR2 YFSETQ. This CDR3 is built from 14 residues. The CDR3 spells CASSEERELYEQYF. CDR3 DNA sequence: TGCGCCAGCAGCGAGGAGCGGGAGCTCTACGAGCAATACTTC.

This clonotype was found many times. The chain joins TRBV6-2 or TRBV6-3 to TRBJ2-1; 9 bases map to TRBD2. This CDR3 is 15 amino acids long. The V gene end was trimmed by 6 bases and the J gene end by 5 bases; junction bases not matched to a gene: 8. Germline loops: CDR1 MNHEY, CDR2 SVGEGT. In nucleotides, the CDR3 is TGTGCCAGCAGCACTCTAGCGGGGCAGAACAATGAGCAGTTCTTC. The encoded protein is CASSTLAGQNNEQFF.

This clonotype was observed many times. In nucleotides, the CDR3 is TGTGCCAGCAGTTTATCGGTAGCGGCAGATACGCAGTATTTT. This codes for CASSLSVAADTQYF. V gene TRBV27 combines with J gene TRBJ2-3, with D maybe TRBD2 (6 bases). The V gene lost 0 bases and the J gene lost 4 bases, with 8 bases spanning the gap. This CDR3 contains 14 residues. Per the germline V gene, CDR1 is MNHEY and CDR2 is SMNVEV (reference sequence).

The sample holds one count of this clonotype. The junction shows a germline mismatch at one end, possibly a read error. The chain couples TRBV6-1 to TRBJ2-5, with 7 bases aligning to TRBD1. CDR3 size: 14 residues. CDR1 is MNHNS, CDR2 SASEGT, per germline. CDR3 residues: CAGSPGTAVETQYF. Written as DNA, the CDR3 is TGTGCCGGCAGTCCCGGGACAGCCGTGGAGACCCAGTACTTC.

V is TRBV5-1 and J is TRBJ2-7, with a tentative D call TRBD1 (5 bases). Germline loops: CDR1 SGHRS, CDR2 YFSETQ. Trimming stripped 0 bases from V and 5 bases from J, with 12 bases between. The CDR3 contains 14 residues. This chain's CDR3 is CASSLAARENEQYF. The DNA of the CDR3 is TGCGCCAGCAGCTTGGCCGCCAGGGAAAACGAGCAGTACTTC.

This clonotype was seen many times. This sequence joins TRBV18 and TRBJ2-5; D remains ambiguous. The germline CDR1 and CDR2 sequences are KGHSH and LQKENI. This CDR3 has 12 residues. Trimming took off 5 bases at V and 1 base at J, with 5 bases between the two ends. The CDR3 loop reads CASSALQETQYF. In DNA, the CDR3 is TGTGCCAGCTCAGCCCTCCAAGAGACCCAGTACTTC.